This T cell receptor beta chain comes out of a study of shared clonotypes between healthy human individuals. The V end lost 4 bases, the J end lost 2 bases, and 9 bases lay between the germline ends. The CDR3 consists of 12 residues. Looked up from germline, CDR1 is GTSNPN and CDR2 is SVGIG (reference sequence). All the donors were Caucasian adults who lived in Nashville, Tennessee. Sequencing was at deep level. Sequencing used immunoSEQ multiplex PCR; TCRdb keeps in-frame clones, though not all of them. This sample has 2 million to 2.5 million clones, with approximately 96% found just once. Regarding the study as a whole: Several donors showed sharing of about 4.6% of naive CD4 clonotypes. The sampled material consisted only of blood, and tissue repertoires are likely to differ.

For this clone: Its antigen is as yet unknown.

The sample taken for sequencing was naive CD4+ T cells sorted from blood. Described subset: CD45RA+ positively selected. The V and J genes are TRBV30 and TRBJ2-7; the D gene is possibly TRBD1 (5 bases). The sequence was collected from a man younger than 30 in good health. CDR3 nucleotides: TGTGCCTGGAAGGGGCTAGCCTACGAGCAGTACTTC. Its translation is CAWKGLAYEQYF.